This T cell receptor beta chain originates from a study of blood T cell repertoires in COVID-19. Germline V CDR1 and CDR2: SEHNR, FQNEAQ (reference sequence). The V and J ends lost 5 bases and 5 bases respectively, with 12 bases between them. This CDR3 is built from 13 residues. Clones were sequenced by immunoSEQ multiplex PCR, and TCRdb holds only the in-frame ones, with some missing. The sample contains 300,000 or so clones, approximately 85% of which appear only once. The rearrangement links TRBV7-9 to TRBJ1-2; unclear D gene. Specimen: peripheral blood. This receptor was taken from a woman between 50 and 59 years old with acute or convalescent COVID-19. For the CDR3, the DNA is TGTGCCAGCAGCCCCCGGGAGCCGTATGGCTACACCTTC. It translates to CASSPREPYGYTF.